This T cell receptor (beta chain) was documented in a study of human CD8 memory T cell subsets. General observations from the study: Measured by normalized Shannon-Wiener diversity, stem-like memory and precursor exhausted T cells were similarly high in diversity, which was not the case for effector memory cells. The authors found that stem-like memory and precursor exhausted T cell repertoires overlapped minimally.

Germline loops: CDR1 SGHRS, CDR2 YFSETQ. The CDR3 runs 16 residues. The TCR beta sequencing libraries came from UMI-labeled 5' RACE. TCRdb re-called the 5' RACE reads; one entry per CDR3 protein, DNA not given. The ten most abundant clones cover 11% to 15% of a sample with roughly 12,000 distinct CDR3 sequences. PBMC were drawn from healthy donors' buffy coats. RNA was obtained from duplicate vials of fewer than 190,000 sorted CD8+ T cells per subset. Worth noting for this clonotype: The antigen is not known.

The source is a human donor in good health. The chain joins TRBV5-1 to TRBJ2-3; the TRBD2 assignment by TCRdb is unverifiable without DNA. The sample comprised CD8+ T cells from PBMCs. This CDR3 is CASSSRTSGGPDTQYF.